These 6 T cell receptor beta chains share one sample of origin, sequenced in a study of neurological immune-mediated disorders. This sample's time point: longitudinal time-point 3. TCRdb analysed the 5' RACE reads with MiXCR anew, one entry per CDR3 protein. The profile shows over 90,000 distinct CDR3 sequences, 10% to 11% of them singletons. The sequenced material came from PBMCs. These receptors were taken from a female donor with HTLV-1-associated myelopathy (HAM/TSP).

This clonotype was counted ten times or more. The chain is built from TRBV12-3 or TRBV12-4 and TRBJ1-1; 11 bases align to TRBD1. The CDR3 is 18 residues long. V lost 4 bases, J lost 0 bases, and 10 bases stayed unmatched. This chain's CDR3 is CASSSLDRGPIMNTEAFF. In DNA form, the CDR3 reads TGTGCCAGCAGTTCCCTGGACAGGGGGCCCATCATGAACACTGAAGCTTTCTTT.

This clonotype was seen repeatedly, ten times or more. The rearrangement joins TRBV7-9 to TRBJ2-2, with 8 bases aligning to TRBD1. V gave up 5 bases and J gave up 4 bases; unmatched junction bases: 6. Germline CDR1 is SEHNR and CDR2 is FQNEAQ (reference sequence). This CDR3 region has 15 residues. The CDR3 coding sequence is TGTGCCAGCAGCGAAGACAGGGGATCCACCGGGGAGCTGTTTTTT. Its translation is CASSEDRGSTGELFF.

V is TRBV5-1 and J is TRBJ1-2; D is unclear. Germline V gene sequence: CDR1 SGHRS, CDR2 YFSETQ. Deletions cut 1 base from V and 1 base from J, with 5 bases between. This CDR3 comprises 13 residues. CDR3 nucleotides: TGCGCCAGCAGCTTGTTGGGTAACTATGGCTACACCTTC. Its protein is CASSLLGNYGYTF.

This clonotype appeared many times. The rearrangement links TRBV27 to TRBJ2-7; D gene uncertain. V was pared by 6 bases and J by 1 base, with 19 bases between. The CDR3 contains 16 residues. Germline-derived CDR1 and CDR2 are MNHEY and SMNVEV (reference sequence). The CDR3 sequence is CASSPEAASASYEQYF. The CDR3 region has the DNA TGTGCCAGCAGCCCCGAGGCGGCCTCAGCTTCCTACGAGCAGTACTTC.

The CDR3 DNA reads TGTGCCAGCAGTCTAGCCGGGACAGGGCTAGAAAAACTGTTTTTT. This sequence encodes CASSLAGTGLEKLFF. This chain joins TRBV7-2 and TRBJ1-4; TRBD1 agrees at 9 bases. The CDR3 consists of 15 residues. V lost 6 bases and J lost 8; bases outside the gene matches: 10. The germline V gene encodes CDR1 SGHTA and CDR2 FQGNSA. The complete variable domain, with remaining parts taken from reference TRBV7-2 and TRBJ1-4, reads GAGVSQSPSNKVTEKGKDVELRCDPISGHTALYWYRQSLGQGLEFLIYFQGNSAPDKSGLPSDRFSAERTGGSVSTLTIQRTQQEDSAVYLCASSLAGTGLEKLFFGSGTQLSVL.

This clonotype was counted between two and nine times. V usage is TRBV7-9 and J usage is TRBJ2-7; D tentatively fits TRBD1 or TRBD2 (5 bases each). Trimming removed 3 bases at V and 2 bases at J, with 8 bases between. Germline V lookup: CDR1 SEHNR, CDR2 FQNEAQ (reference sequence). The CDR3 consists of 13 residues. The CDR3 DNA sequence: TGTGCCAGCAGCTTCAGGGACCCCTACGAGCAGTACTTC. Residues: CASSFRDPYEQYF.